The 32 T cell receptor beta chains presented below share a single source sample, sequenced in a study of T cells in Graves' hyperthyroidism and ophthalmopathy. TCR beta CDR3 regions were amplified from RNA transcripts. When the TCR CDR3 underwent first-round RT-PCR, the HTBI primer set was used. TCRdb reanalysed the multiplex PCR reads using MiXCR and keeps one entry per CDR3 protein. Of more than 500,000 distinct CDR3 sequences listed, about 15% are singletons. The sequenced sample consisted of blood. The receptors here all came from a woman in her forties with Graves' ophthalmopathy.

This clonotype was seen a handful of times. The chain combines TRBV7-2 with TRBJ2-7; 11 bases align to TRBD1. The trim removed 5 bases at V and 5 bases at J, leaving 5 bases unmatched. This CDR3 contains 14 residues. Per germline, CDR1 SGHTA and CDR2 FQGNSA. CDR3 sequence reads: CASSDRDRGNEQYF. DNA for the CDR3: TGTGCCAGCAGCGACCGGGACAGGGGGAACGAGCAGTACTTC.

The rearrangement links TRBV15 to TRBJ2-5; 7 bases match TRBD1. The CDR3 contains 16 residues. Unmatched junction bases numbered 10, after V lost 4 bases and J lost 2 bases. CDR1 is LNHNV and CDR2 is YYDKDF in the germline V gene (reference sequence). CDR3 loop: CATSTETGIRQETQYF. For the CDR3, the DNA is TGTGCCACCAGCACCGAGACAGGGATAAGACAAGAGACCCAGTACTTC.

The V and J genes are TRBV30 and TRBJ1-2, with a weak D call TRBD1 (6 bases). The V gene lost 0 bases and the J gene lost 5 bases, with 13 bases spanning the gap. The CDR3 has 14 residues. Germline values: CDR1 GTSNPN, CDR2 SVGIG (reference sequence). CDR3 amino acids: CAWSVGGLLYGYTF. DNA of the CDR3: TGTGCCTGGAGTGTGGGGGGGCTCCTGTATGGCTACACCTTC.

This clonotype was counted many times. V gene TRBV27 combines with J gene TRBJ1-2; D might be TRBD1 (5 bases). V was clipped by 1 base and J by 6 bases, with 9 bases between them. Germline CDR1 reads MNHEY; CDR2 reads SMNVEV (reference sequence). The CDR3 is 13 amino acids. CDR3 region: CASSLWGLDGYTF. The CDR3 DNA reads TGTGCCAGCAGTTTATGGGGGTTAGATGGCTACACCTTC.

This clonotype has more than one count but fewer than ten. The CDR3 loop reads CASSPTGPGNLETQYF. Here the CDR3 DNA reads TGCGCCAGCAGCCCGACCGGTCCAGGGAACCTTGAGACCCAGTACTTC. The chain is built from TRBV5-1 and TRBJ2-5; TRBD1 is a possible D gene (5 bases). This CDR3 is 16 amino acids long. From germline, CDR1 is SGHRS and CDR2 YFSETQ. Trimming stripped 4 bases from V and 5 bases from J, with 21 bases between.

This clonotype showed up many times. The chain has TRBV20-1 and TRBJ2-7, with 14 bases matching TRBD2. The germline V gene encodes CDR1 DFQATT and CDR2 SNEGSKA (reference sequence). The CDR3 loop spans 15 amino acids. V shed 3 bases, J shed 7 bases, and the junction held 8 bases outside the gene matches. The CDR3 nucleotides are TGCAGTGCTAGCCGCTCCGGGACTAGCGGGAGAGAGCAGTACTTC. Amino acid sequence: CSASRSGTSGREQYF.

Many counts were recorded for this clonotype. V and J are TRBV6-5 and TRBJ2-7; D perhaps matches TRBD1 (6 bases). The germline V and J ends were trimmed by 7 bases and 1 base, with 17 bases remaining between them. Per germline, CDR1 MNHEY and CDR2 SVGAGI. The length of the CDR3 is 15 residues. The CDR3 DNA reads TGTGCCAGCAATTCGGGTCAGGGGCCGTCCTACGAGCAGTACTTC. Encoded protein: CASNSGQGPSYEQYF.

This clonotype has a handful of counts. The V and J genes are TRBV30 and TRBJ2-7; D might be TRBD2 (7 bases). The germline V and J ends were trimmed by 5 bases and 1 base, with 12 bases remaining between them. Germline CDR1 GTSNPN, CDR2 SVGIG (reference sequence). This CDR3 region has 13 residues. Here the CDR3 reads CAWQGGGSYEQYF. The CDR3 region has the DNA TGTGCCTGGCAGGGAGGGGGGTCCTACGAGCAGTACTTC.

This clonotype came up many times. The V call is TRBV28, the J call TRBJ2-7; perhaps TRBD1 as D (6 bases). The germline V and J ends were trimmed by 7 bases and 5 bases, with 12 bases remaining between them. This CDR3 is 12 amino acids long. The germline CDR1 and CDR2 sequences are MDHEN and SYDVKM. The DNA for the CDR3 is TGTGCCAGCAAATCAGGGGTCCACGAGCAGTACTTC. Amino acid sequence: CASKSGVHEQYF.

In this sample, this clonotype turned up once. This may stem from a read error, because a much larger clone lies one nucleotide away. The rearrangement links TRBV4-1 to TRBJ2-2; unclear D gene. CDR1 is MGHRA and CDR2 is YSYEKL in the germline V gene. The CDR3 is made up of 13 amino acids. Trimming shortened V by 1 base and J by 6 bases, and 6 bases separated the two germline ends. The CDR3 nucleotides are TGCGCCAGCAGCCAAGTATACGCCGGGGAGCTGTTTTTT. It yields the protein CASSQVYAGELFF.

This clonotype has only a few counts. J is TRBJ1-6 and V is TRBV4-1, with a weak D call TRBD1 (6 bases). Germline CDR1 MGHRA, CDR2 YSYEKL. The V end was cut by 0 bases, the J end by 10 bases, with 13 bases between. CDR3 length: 15 amino acids. The CDR3 region is CASSQDLDSDSPLHF. CDR3 coding DNA: TGCGCCAGCAGCCAAGACCTGGACAGTGACTCACCCCTCCACTTT.

J is TRBJ2-7 and V is TRBV6-1, with 12 bases lining up with TRBD2. Losses at the gene ends were 2 bases for V and 10 bases for J; bases not matched to a gene: 3. Germline V gene data show CDR1 as MNHNS and CDR2 as SASEGT. There are 13 residues in the CDR3. CDR3 loop: CASSELAGGQQYF. CDR3 coding DNA: TGTGCCAGCAGTGAACTAGCGGGGGGGCAACAGTACTTC.

In its sample, this clonotype was seen many times. The rearrangement uses TRBV12-3 or TRBV12-4 and TRBJ1-1; a weak D match, TRBD1 (5 bases). The CDR3 extends over 12 amino acids. V was trimmed by 6 bases and J by 8 bases, leaving 13 bases between them. CDR3 protein: CASRRGIGEAFF. The CDR3 nucleotides are TGTGCCAGCAGACGGGGGATAGGGGAAGCTTTCTTT.

This clonotype was counted at least ten times. This chain connects TRBV9 to TRBJ1-5; D is unclear. Germline V lookup: CDR1 SGDLS, CDR2 YYNGEE. The CDR3 extends over 15 amino acids. V lost 0 bases to trimming and J lost 0 bases, with 7 bases between them. The CDR3 region has the DNA TGTGCCAGCAGCGTAGGATGGGATAGCAATCAGCCCCAGCATTTT. It yields the protein CASSVGWDSNQPQHF.

A word on this clonotype: No DNA is shown, since the ends of the CDR3 on it are uncertain; the CDR3 is the one TCRdb lists. The chain carries TRBV20-1 and TRBJ2-2; TRBD1 is taken as the D call from the table, unchecked against the DNA. CDR1 and CDR2 from the germline V gene are DFQATT and SNEGSKA (reference sequence). Inclusive of both ends, the CDR3 amounts to 13 amino acids. The CDR3 spells CSAWGEGTGELFF.

V gene TRBV13 combines with J gene TRBJ2-6; D perhaps matches TRBD2 (5 bases). Trimming stripped 5 bases from V and 0 bases from J, with 14 bases between. CDR3 length: 17 amino acids. CDR1 and CDR2 from the germline V gene are PRHDT and FYEKMQ (reference sequence). The CDR3 here is CASSRQVGSSGANVLTF. CDR3 sequence (DNA): TGTGCCAGCAGCCGACAAGTTGGGAGCTCTGGGGCCAACGTCCTGACTTTC. Full variable domain (outside the CDR3, taken from reference TRBV13 and TRBJ2-6): AAGVIQSPRHLIKEKRETATLKCYPIPRHDTVYWYQQGPGQDPQFLISFYEKMQSDKGSIPDRFSAQQFSDYHSELNMSSLELGDSALYFCASSRQVGSSGANVLTFGAGSRLTVL.

This clonotype was seen many times. The chain combines TRBV12-3 or TRBV12-4 with TRBJ2-5; D may correspond to TRBD1 or TRBD2 (5 bases each). The CDR3 consists of 14 residues. Between the trimmed V and J ends, which lost 4 bases and 5 bases, there was a span of 14 bases. In nucleotides, the CDR3 is TGTGCCAGCAGTTCCCCGGGGTGGGGGGAGACCCAGTACTTC. It yields the protein CASSSPGWGETQYF.

This clonotype has just a few counts. J is TRBJ2-7 and V is TRBV5-1; TRBD2 aligns across 12 bases. The CDR3 is 18 residues long. Per germline, CDR1 SGHRS and CDR2 YFSETQ. Trimming cost V 4 bases and J 0 bases; bases outside gene matches: 11. The DNA for the CDR3 is TGCGCCAGCAGCCCTAAATGGACTAGCGGGGATGGCTCCTACGAGCAGTACTTC. Its protein product is CASSPKWTSGDGSYEQYF.

This clonotype was counted many times. One end of the junction is discordant with germline, which a read error may explain. This rearrangement joins TRBV27 to TRBJ2-7; 7 positions match TRBD2. This CDR3 region has 11 residues. Germline loops: CDR1 MNHEY, CDR2 SMNVEV (reference sequence). CDR3 DNA sequence: TGTGCCAGCAGTCACCTCGGGACTACCCTATTC. It yields the protein CASSHLGTTLF.

This clonotype was counted between two and nine times. The chain is built from TRBV5-4 and TRBJ2-7; TRBD1 is a possible D gene (6 bases). Per the germline V gene, CDR1 is SGHNT and CDR2 is YYREEE (reference sequence). Trimming removed 5 bases at V and 2 bases at J, with 17 bases between. This CDR3 comprises 15 residues. The CDR3 nucleotides read TGTGCCAGCAGGGACGGCGCAGGGGTTACCTACGAGCAGTACTTC. This codes for CASRDGAGVTYEQYF.

At least ten counts were recorded for this clonotype. The chain employs TRBV2 and TRBJ1-1; tentative D call: TRBD1 (6 bases). CDR1 is SNHLY and CDR2 is FYNNEI in the germline V gene. V lost 6 bases to trimming and J lost 3 bases, with 17 bases between them. This CDR3 is built from 15 residues. The DNA for the CDR3 is TGTGCCAGCAGGAAGACAGGTATTGTTGACACTGAAGCTTTCTTT. Protein: CASRKTGIVDTEAFF.

This clonotype has ten or more counts. The V and J genes are TRBV11-2 and TRBJ2-5; 7 bases align to TRBD2. This CDR3 spans 13 amino acids. V dropped 5 bases and J dropped 5; count of bases not matched to a gene: 5. In germline, CDR1 is SGHAT, CDR2 FQNNGV. For the CDR3, the DNA is TGTGCCAGCAGCGCGACTAGCAGGGAGACCCAGTACTTC. This gives the protein CASSATSRETQYF.

At least ten counts were recorded for this clonotype. The V gene is TRBV5-1, the J gene TRBJ1-2; D possibly corresponds to TRBD1 (5 bases). Germline CDR1 SGHRS, CDR2 YFSETQ. The CDR3 has 14 amino acids. V was shortened by 0 bases and J by 6 bases, with 12 bases between the two germline ends. CDR3 sequence: CASSLARDGNGYTF. CDR3 DNA sequence: TGCGCCAGCAGCTTGGCCCGGGACGGCAATGGCTACACCTTC.

This clonotype was counted at least ten times. This chain joins TRBV12-3 or TRBV12-4 and TRBJ2-6; D tentatively reads TRBD1 or TRBD2 (5 bases each). The CDR3 covers 15 residues. V dropped 2 bases and J dropped 4 bases, with 9 bases sitting between them. The CDR3 loop reads CASSLRGAGANVLTF. CDR3 DNA: TGTGCCAGCAGTTTAAGAGGGGCCGGGGCCAACGTCCTGACTTTC.

This clonotype was seen many times. This chain connects TRBV12-3 or TRBV12-4 to TRBJ2-7; D is tentatively TRBD1 or TRBD2 (5 bases each). The CDR3 has 14 amino acids. The V and J ends lost 5 bases and 2 bases respectively, with 13 bases between them. The CDR3 spells CASSRGSGPYEQYF. CDR3 DNA: TGTGCCAGCAGTCGGGGCTCAGGGCCCTACGAGCAGTACTTC.

The table lists this clonotype with many counts. The chain employs TRBV12-3 or TRBV12-4 and TRBJ2-2; 9 bases match TRBD2. The CDR3 runs 15 residues. V dropped 5 bases and J dropped 4; count of bases not matched to a gene: 5. CDR3 bases: TGTGCCAGCAGTGTCCTAGCGGGGTCCACCGGGGAGCTGTTTTTT. Amino acid sequence: CASSVLAGSTGELFF.

The table lists this clonotype with many counts. The V and J genes are TRBV2 and TRBJ2-7; possibly TRBD1 for D (5 bases). Germline V gives CDR1 SNHLY, CDR2 FYNNEI. The CDR3 runs to 11 residues. The germline V and J ends were trimmed by 7 bases and 7 bases, with 11 bases remaining between them. CDR3 DNA: TGTGCCAGCACCGATGGGGCTGAGCAGTACTTC. Translation: CASTDGAEQYF.

This clonotype was seen at least ten times. V is TRBV9 and J is TRBJ2-7; TRBD2 is a possible D gene (5 bases). The germline CDR1 and CDR2 sequences are SGDLS and YYNGEE. The CDR3 runs to 14 residues. The V end was cut by 0 bases, the J end by 2 bases, with 9 bases between. Written as DNA, the CDR3 is TGTGCCAGCAGCGTAGGGTCGGGGACCTACGAGCAGTACTTC. Its translation is CASSVGSGTYEQYF.

This clonotype was seen only a few times. At one boundary the junction diverges from the germline segment, which might be a read error. The chain has TRBV12-3 or TRBV12-4 and TRBJ2-3, with TRBD2 matching over 9 bases. This CDR3 is 12 amino acids long. CDR3 sequence reads: CASSSGWGLAHF. Here the CDR3 DNA reads TGTGCCAGCAGCTCCGGCTGGGGACTAGCTCATTTT.

As for this clonotype: With a much larger clone just one base away, this may be a read error. This chain uses TRBV28 with TRBJ2-5, with 7 bases aligning to TRBD1. The V gene's germline CDR1 is MDHEN and CDR2 SYDVKM. This CDR3 is built from 13 residues. V was clipped by 6 bases and J by 7 bases; unmatched bases: 8. The CDR3 is CASSPDREGTQYF. CDR3 DNA: TGTGCCAGCAGCCCAGACAGGGAAGGGACCCAGTACTTC.

This clonotype appeared many times. The gene calls are TRBV7-9 and TRBJ1-1; tentatively, D is TRBD1 (5 bases). Between the trimmed V and J ends, which lost 3 bases and 3 bases, there was a span of 11 bases. The CDR3 extends over 14 amino acids. Germline V gene sequence: CDR1 SEHNR, CDR2 FQNEAQ (reference sequence). The CDR3 reads CASSLRGDDTEAFF. CDR3 nucleotides: TGTGCCAGCAGCTTGAGAGGGGACGACACTGAAGCTTTCTTT.

There are many counts of this clonotype. Here the CDR3 DNA reads TGTGCCAGCTGGGTCATGGGGGACCTAACAGATACGCAGTATTTT. This gives the protein CASWVMGDLTDTQYF. The V call is TRBV7-3, the J call TRBJ2-3; tentatively, D is TRBD1 or TRBD2 (5 bases each). The germline CDR1 and CDR2 sequences are SGHTA and FQGTGA. This CDR3 contains 15 residues. V dropped 8 bases and J dropped 3 bases, with 18 bases sitting between them.